Listed below are T cell receptor beta chains from one sample, sequenced in a study of blood T cells in healthy people across ages. In TCRdb, the 5' RACE reads were re-called with MiXCR into one record per CDR3 protein. The data hold 1.8 million or so distinct CDR3 sequences, with about two fifths observed a single time. Sample: blood. All receptors come from a human donor in good health. The CDR3 runs from the conserved cysteine through the conserved F or W.

TRBV20-1	TRBJ2-1	CSARDVGGAYNEQFF
TRBV15	TRBJ2-3	CATSGDRASGGAGSTDTQYF
TRBV7-2	TRBJ2-7	CASSTSGQFSYEQYF
TRBV6-7	TRBJ2-5	CASRGQMYQETQYF
TRBV3-1	TRBJ1-2	CASSQPGEANYGYTF
TRBV2	TRBJ2-1	CASSGGGSYYNEQFF
TRBV6-1	TRBJ2-3	CASSGRLLDTQYF
TRBV28	TRBJ2-1	CASSQTGTGLRNEQFF
TRBV13	TRBJ1-2	CASTYGGVWGYTF
TRBV7-9	TRBJ1-6	CASSFYPPALPLHF
TRBV11-2	TRBJ2-7	CASSTWTEPSYEQYF
TRBV9	TRBJ1-5	CASGDPRPQHF
TRBV5-6	TRBJ1-5	CASSYGQSNQPLHF
TRBV5-5	TRBJ1-1	CASSLGRGYVAFF
TRBV7-2	TRBJ1-6	CASSQGGSSYNSPLHF
TRBV7-2	TRBJ1-1	CASSRDSYTEAFF
TRBV5-1	-	CASSYNRQGMETQYF
TRBV20-1	TRBJ2-5	CSAREAAGDIQETQYF
TRBV10-3	TRBJ2-1	CAIRPGASGNNEQFF
TRBV6-2/TRBV6-3	-	CASSYSGGRSYNEQYF
TRBV15	TRBJ2-7	CATRAMGEDYEQYF
TRBV10-3	TRBJ1-1	CAISESQGNTEAFF
TRBV7-2	TRBJ2-7	CASSFGTGGGYEQYF
TRBV20-1	TRBJ2-5	CSAIETSGDQETQYF
TRBV7-2	TRBJ2-3	CASSLVGSTDTQYF
TRBV20-1	TRBJ1-1	CSARAPPGREPEAFF
TRBV29-1	TRBJ1-2	CSVGGGQGLDGYTF
TRBV27	TRBJ1-2	CATRPDALYGYTF
TRBV20-1	TRBJ1-3	CSLTQGIGNTIYF
TRBV24-1	TRBJ2-1	CATSGQDRLYNEQFF
TRBV7-7	TRBJ2-6	CASSLNFDSSGANVLTF
TRBV21-1	TRBJ1-5	CASSQASRDTSNQPQHF
TRBV27	TRBJ1-2	CASSPGTGSGIVGYTF
TRBV7-3	TRBJ1-2	CASGTPEGGASGRGLRNGYTF
TRBV28	TRBJ2-7	CASSTPGQGAREQYF
TRBV9	TRBJ2-1	CASSVGATTEYNEQFF
TRBV7-3	TRBJ2-1	CASSPGHNSYDEQFF
TRBV29-1	TRBJ2-1	CSVQGLAASAEQFF
TRBV2	TRBJ2-1	CASSERRMSNEQFF
TRBV9	-	CASSVSGDHEQYF
TRBV29-1	TRBJ1-3	CSAGSGNTIYF
TRBV7-2	TRBJ2-5	CASSSPRGRAQETQYF
TRBV20-1	TRBJ2-7	CSATSRTGSSYEQYF
TRBV29-1	TRBJ2-3	CSVIAGATDTQYF
TRBV9	TRBJ2-5	CASSTTSAETQYF
TRBV12-3/TRBV12-4	-	CASSPPRDRASYEQYF
TRBV20-1	TRBJ2-4	CSAVWTVAKNIQYF
TRBV12-3/TRBV12-4	TRBJ1-5	CASSHSTGDYQPQHF
TRBV20-1	TRBJ2-7	CSARDTRGTYEQYF
TRBV5-5	TRBJ2-1	CASREIGTGLDNEQFF
TRBV12-3/TRBV12-4	TRBJ2-5	CASKVGLAFQETQYF
TRBV11-2	TRBJ2-5	CASSLEWGGFQETQYF
TRBV6-5	-	CASSYSSRPYEQYF
TRBV4-3	TRBJ1-1	CASSQDGVAAFF
TRBV6-2/TRBV6-3	TRBJ1-1	CASSTAGLNTEAFF